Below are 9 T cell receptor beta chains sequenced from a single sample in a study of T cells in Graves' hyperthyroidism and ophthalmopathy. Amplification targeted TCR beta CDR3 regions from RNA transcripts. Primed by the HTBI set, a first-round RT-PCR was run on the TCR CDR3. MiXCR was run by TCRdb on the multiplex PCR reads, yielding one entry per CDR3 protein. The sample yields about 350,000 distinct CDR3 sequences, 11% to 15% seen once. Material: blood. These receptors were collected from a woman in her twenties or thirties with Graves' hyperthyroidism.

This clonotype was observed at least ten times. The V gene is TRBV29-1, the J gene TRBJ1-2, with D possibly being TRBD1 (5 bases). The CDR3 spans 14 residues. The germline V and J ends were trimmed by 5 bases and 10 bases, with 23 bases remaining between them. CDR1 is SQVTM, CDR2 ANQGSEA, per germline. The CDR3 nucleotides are TGCAGCGTTTTCTTGCTAGACCCGGAGGGACTCTACACCTTC. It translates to CSVFLLDPEGLYTF.

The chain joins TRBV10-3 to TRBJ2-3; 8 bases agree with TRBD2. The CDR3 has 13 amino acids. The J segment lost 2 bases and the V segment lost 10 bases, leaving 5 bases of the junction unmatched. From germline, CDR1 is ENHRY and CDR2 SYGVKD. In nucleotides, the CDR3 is TGTGCCACCTTAGCGGGACCCACAGATACGCAGTATTTT. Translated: CATLAGPTDTQYF.

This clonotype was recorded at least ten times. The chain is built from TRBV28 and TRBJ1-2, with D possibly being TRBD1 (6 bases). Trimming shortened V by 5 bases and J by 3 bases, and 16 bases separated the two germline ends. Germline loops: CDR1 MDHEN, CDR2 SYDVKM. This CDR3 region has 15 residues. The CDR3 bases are TGTGCCAGCAGTCTGGAGGGCCGACAGGACTATGGCTACACCTTC. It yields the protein CASSLEGRQDYGYTF.

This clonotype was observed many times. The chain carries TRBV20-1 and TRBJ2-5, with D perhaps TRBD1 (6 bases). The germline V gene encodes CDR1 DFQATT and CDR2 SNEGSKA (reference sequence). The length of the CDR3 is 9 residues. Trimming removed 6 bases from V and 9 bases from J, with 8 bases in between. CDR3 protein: CSAEGAQYF. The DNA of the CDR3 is TGCAGTGCCGAGGGGGCCCAGTACTTC.

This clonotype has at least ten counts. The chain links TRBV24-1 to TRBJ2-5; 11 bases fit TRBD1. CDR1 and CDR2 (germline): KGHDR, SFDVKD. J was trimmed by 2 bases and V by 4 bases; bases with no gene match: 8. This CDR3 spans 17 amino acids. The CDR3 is CATSDPEDRGLQETQYF. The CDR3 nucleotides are TGTGCCACCAGTGACCCCGAGGACAGGGGGCTACAAGAGACCCAGTACTTC.

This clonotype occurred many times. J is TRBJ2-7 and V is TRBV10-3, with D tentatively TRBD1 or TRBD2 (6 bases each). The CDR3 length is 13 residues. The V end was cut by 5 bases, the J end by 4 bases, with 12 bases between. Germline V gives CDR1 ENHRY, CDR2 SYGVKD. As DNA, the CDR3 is TGTGCCATCAGTTTAAGAGGGGGGTACGAGCAGTACTTC. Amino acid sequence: CAISLRGGYEQYF.

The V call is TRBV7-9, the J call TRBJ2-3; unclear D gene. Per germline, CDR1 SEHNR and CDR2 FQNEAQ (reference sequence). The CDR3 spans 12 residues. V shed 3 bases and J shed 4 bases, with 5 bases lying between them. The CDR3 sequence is CASSFGSDTQYF. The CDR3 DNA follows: TGTGCCAGCAGCTTCGGTTCAGATACGCAGTATTTT. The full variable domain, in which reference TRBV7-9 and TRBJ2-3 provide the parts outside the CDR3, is DTGVSQNPRHKITKRGQNVTFRCDPISEHNRLYWYRQTLGQGPEFLTYFQNEAQLEKSRLLSDRFSAERPKGSFSTLEIQRTEQGDSAMYLCASSFGSDTQYFGPGTRLTVL.

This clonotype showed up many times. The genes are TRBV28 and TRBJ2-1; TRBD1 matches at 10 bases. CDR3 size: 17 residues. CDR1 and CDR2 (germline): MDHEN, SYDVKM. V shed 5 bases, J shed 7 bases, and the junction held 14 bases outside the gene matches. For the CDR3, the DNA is TGTGCCAGCAGTGGACGGGACAGGGGCGTGTATGATAATGAGCAGTTCTTC. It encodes CASSGRDRGVYDNEQFF. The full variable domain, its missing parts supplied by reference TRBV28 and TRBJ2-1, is DVKVTQSSRYLVKRTGEKVFLECVQDMDHENMFWYRQDPGLGLRLIYFSYDVKMKEKGDIPEGYSVSREKKERFSLILESASTNQTSMYLCASSGRDRGVYDNEQFFGPGTRLTVL.

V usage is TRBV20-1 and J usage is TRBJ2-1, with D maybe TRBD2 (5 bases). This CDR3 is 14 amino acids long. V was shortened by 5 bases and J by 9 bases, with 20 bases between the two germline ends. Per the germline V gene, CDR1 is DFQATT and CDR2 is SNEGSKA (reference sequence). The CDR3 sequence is CSARRPERASEQFF. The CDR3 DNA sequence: TGCAGTGCTCGGAGACCTGAGAGGGCTAGTGAGCAGTTCTTC.